A selection of T cell receptor beta chains follows, all from one sample in a study of blood T cell repertoires in COVID-19. Data came from immunoSEQ multiplex PCR; TCRdb stores just in-frame clones and leaves some out. This sample has roughly 62,000 clones; 80% to 95% occur once, and the top ten carry approximately 6.2%. The sequenced sample was peripheral blood. These receptors originate from a human donor in a cohort sampled during active COVID-19. CDR3s leave out the opening cysteine and the closing phenylalanine or tryptophan. The size field is filled for only some rows; it gives once, few, many or a size class.

clone size | J gene | V gene | CDR3 protein
NA | TRBJ1-6 | TRBV6-4 | ASSRGFGNSPLH
NA | TRBJ2-3 | TRBV29-1 | TASGYFTDTQY
NA | TRBJ2-3 | TRBV27 | ASSVRTSGRALGGTSTDTQY
NA | TRBJ1-4 | TRBV28 | ASSPGQIFEKLF
NA | TRBJ2-7 | TRBV12-3/TRBV12-4 | ASRAFGAGDQY
NA | TRBJ1-2 | TRBV30 | AWKLGGGGYT
NA | TRBJ2-7 | TRBV4-1 | ASSQPGTSGYEQY
NA | TRBJ2-1 | TRBV9 | ASSPHVSGGRDEQF
NA | TRBJ1-5 | TRBV18 | ASSRRPNQPQH
NA | TRBJ2-7 | TRBV19 | ASGTGDEQY
NA | TRBJ2-1 | TRBV7-2 | ASSSDPGLEQF
NA | TRBJ2-1 | TRBV18 | ASSPPTDGRKDNEQF
NA | TRBJ2-3 | TRBV7-3 | ASSPDRSTDTQY
NA | TRBJ2-7 | TRBV12-3/TRBV12-4 | ASSWAEVSEQY
NA | TRBJ2-1 | TRBV5-1 | ASSLGRAPDEQF
few | TRBJ1-6 | TRBV19 | ASSIHTGGRNSPLH